Given below is one TCR beta chain in context. Using immunoSEQ multiplex PCR, the repertoire was profiled, and TCRdb retains in-frame clones only, with some absent. The sample gives a few hundred thousand clones, approximately 88% of which show up once; over 9.5% is in the top ten. The Seattle site enrolled patients during active infection and followed them longitudinally. This CDR3 spans 14 amino acids. Trimming stripped 10 bases from V and 2 bases from J, with 12 bases between. In germline, CDR1 is SNHLY, CDR2 FYNNEI. These data are taken from a study of blood T cell repertoires in COVID-19. Whole-study context: Sources were T cells, B-cell-depleted T cells, or PBMCs; the material itself was cDNA or gDNA.

The clonotype originates from a woman in her forties or fifties with COVID-19, enrolled during active disease. The chain combines TRBV2 with TRBJ2-6, with D possibly being TRBD1 (6 bases). Sequenced sample: peripheral blood. CDR3 in DNA: TGTGCCACCAAAACAGGGACTGGGGCCAACGTCCTGACTTTC. Its protein is CATKTGTGANVLTF.